This is a list of T cell receptor beta chains from one sample in a study of CD8+CD57+ T cells in acquired aplastic anemia. TCRdb used MiXCR to reprocess the reads, holding one entry per CDR3 protein. Here the sample spans 150,000 to 200,000 distinct CDR3 sequences, less than 60% being singletons. Sequenced sample: sorted CD4+, CD8+, or CD8+CD57+ T cells (not recorded which) from PBMCs. These receptors came from a human donor with aplastic anemia. The CDR3 runs from the conserved cysteine through the conserved F or W. The D gene is left open where the match is weak. Only part of the rows carry a size: once, few, many, or a class if the clone is expanded.

clone_size | d_call | j_call | v_call | cdr3_aa | cdr3_nt
once | . | TRBJ1-5 | TRBV19 | CASSRGAGESNQPQHF | TGTGCCAGTAGCCGGGGGGCAGGGGAAAGCAATCAGCCCCAGCATTTT
once | . | TRBJ2-7 | TRBV10-1 | CASSESKGATESYEQYF | TGCGCCAGCAGTGAGTCGAAAGGTGCGACAGAGAGCTACGAGCAGTACTTC
few | TRBD1 | TRBJ2-1 | TRBV19 | CALPTGSSYNEQFF | TGTGCCCTCCCGACAGGGAGCTCCTACAATGAGCAGTTCTTC
few | . | TRBJ1-1 | TRBV10-3 | CAISVDGAMNTEAFF | TGTGCCATCAGTGTAGACGGAGCCATGAACACTGAAGCTTTCTTT
. | . | TRBJ1-1 | TRBV29-1 | CSVYGGADTEAFF | TGCAGCGTTTATGGGGGGGCGGACACTGAAGCTTTCTTT
. | TRBD1 | TRBJ1-1 | TRBV19 | CASRTGGLTEAFF | TGTGCCAGTAGGACAGGGGGGCTGACTGAAGCTTTCTTT
. | . | TRBJ1-4 | TRBV19 | CASSIGSSREKLFF | TGTGCCAGTAGTATAGGGTCGTCGAGAGAAAAACTGTTTTTT
. | . | TRBJ2-7 | TRBV7-2 | CASSAFTPGAGEQYF | TGTGCCAGCAGCGCTTTTACCCCGGGGGCGGGGGAGCAGTACTTC
. | . | TRBJ2-5 | TRBV7-9 | CASSQRGGTQYF | TGTGCCAGCAGCCAAAGAGGGGGGACCCAGTACTTC
. | TRBD1 | TRBJ2-3 | TRBV20-1 | CSAPIGTGDTDTQYF | TGCAGTGCACCCATCGGGACAGGGGACACAGATACGCAGTATTTT
. | TRBD1 | TRBJ1-5 | TRBV10-3 | CAISETGGLYQPQHF | TGTGCCATCAGTGAGACAGGGGGTCTATATCAGCCCCAGCATTTT
. | . | TRBJ2-3 | TRBV7-6 | CSSSLAVTTDTQYF | TGTTCCAGCAGCTTAGCCGTAACCACAGATACGCAGTATTTT
. | TRBD1 | TRBJ1-5 | TRBV30 | CAWSGGGQINQPQHF | TGTGCCTGGAGTGGCGGGGGACAGATCAATCAGCCCCAGCATTTT
few | . | TRBJ2-6 | TRBV18 | CASSQQGEHGANVLTF | TGTGCCAGCTCACAACAGGGTGAGCATGGGGCCAACGTCCTGACTTTC